This entry lists 6 T cell receptor beta chains sequenced from one sample in a study of regulatory T cells in long-lasting Graves disease. Building of the TCR beta libraries involved iRepertoire HTBI primers and Arm-PCR of CDR3 regions. A single record per CDR3 protein comes from TCRdb applying MiXCR to the multiplex PCR reads. This sample yields over 350,000 distinct CDR3 sequences, of which 12% to 15% are seen a single time; 17% belongs to the top ten. Stated time point: newly diagnosed GD, antithyroid drugs for less than 3 months. Following extraction of RNA from PBMCs, that RNA was used to make the TCR library. Another study also made use of these data, one on T cells in Graves' hyperthyroidism and ophthalmopathy.

The specimen was peripheral blood mononuclear cells (PBMCs), collected at new diagnosis, from a patient treated with antithyroid drugs. These receptor sequences come from a woman aged 45-65 years with Graves disease.

The table lists this clonotype with a few counts. The J gene is TRBJ2-7, the V gene TRBV7-9; no clear D. This CDR3 region has 13 residues. In germline, CDR1 is SEHNR, CDR2 FQNEAQ (reference sequence). Trimming shortened V by 6 bases and J by 0 bases, and 9 bases separated the two germline ends. The CDR3 DNA reads as TGTGCCAGCAGAGCCTGGGGCTCCTACGAGCAGTACTTC. Protein product: CASRAWGSYEQYF.

The V and J genes are TRBV7-3 and TRBJ2-2; a weak D match, TRBD2 (6 bases). The germline gives CDR1 SGHTA, CDR2 FQGTGA. The CDR3 extends over 15 amino acids. The V end was cut by 3 bases, the J end by 0 bases, with 8 bases between. The CDR3 here is CASSLTRANTGELFF. CDR3 DNA sequence: TGTGCCAGCAGCTTGACTAGGGCGAACACCGGGGAGCTGTTTTTT.

This rearrangement joins TRBV6-2 or TRBV6-3 to TRBJ1-1; D gene unclear. The ends were cut back, 5 bases at V and 0 bases at J, with 13 bases in the middle. From germline, CDR1 is MNHEY and CDR2 SVGEGT. The CDR3 contains 15 residues. CDR3 nucleotides: TGTGCCAGCAGTGCTGGCGTGCTGATGAACACTGAAGCTTTCTTT. Translation gives CASSAGVLMNTEAFF.

This clonotype was counted ten times or more. The V call is TRBV20-1, the J call TRBJ2-1; the match to TRBD1 covers 8 bases. V shed 5 bases and J 0 bases; nucleotides not matched to a gene: 6. Germline V lookup: CDR1 DFQATT, CDR2 SNEGSKA (reference sequence). The CDR3 length is 15 residues. Here the CDR3 reads CSAATDRDSYNEQFF. As DNA, the CDR3 is TGCAGTGCTGCAACGGACAGGGACTCCTACAATGAGCAGTTCTTC.

This clonotype was picked up many times. The rearrangement uses TRBV7-2 and TRBJ2-5; D ambiguous. CDR3 length equals 13 residues. In germline, CDR1 is SGHTA, CDR2 FQGNSA. Trimming removed 5 bases from V and 4 bases from J, with 11 bases in between. The CDR3 nucleotides read TGTGCCAGCAGCCCTAGGGTCGGAGAGACCCAGTACTTC. Translation gives CASSPRVGETQYF. The full variable domain, its missing parts supplied by reference TRBV7-2 and TRBJ2-5, is GAGVSQSPSNKVTEKGKDVELRCDPISGHTALYWYRQSLGQGLEFLIYFQGNSAPDKSGLPSDRFSAERTGGSVSTLTIQRTQQEDSAVYLCASSPRVGETQYFGPGTRLLVL.

The table lists this clonotype with many counts. The rearrangement uses TRBV7-2 and TRBJ2-1; 9 bases agree with TRBD2. CDR3 length: 16 residues. CDR1 is SGHTA, CDR2 FQGNSA, per germline. The V segment lost 1 base and the J segment 2 bases; nucleotides outside the gene matches: 3. CDR3 region: CASSLDAGGPYNEQFF. The CDR3 nucleotides read TGTGCCAGCAGCTTAGACGCGGGAGGGCCCTACAATGAGCAGTTCTTC.